These T cell receptor beta chains were read from a single sample in a study of CD8+CD57+ T cells in acquired aplastic anemia. MiXCR was run by TCRdb on the reads, yielding one entry per CDR3 protein. This table holds about 220,000 distinct CDR3 sequences, around half found once. Sample: sorted CD4+, CD8+, or CD8+CD57+ T cells (not recorded which) from PBMCs. The receptors here all came from a human donor with aplastic anemia. CDR3s include the opening cysteine and the closing phenylalanine or tryptophan. Each record gives: clone size, D gene, V gene, J gene, CDR3 DNA, CDR3 protein. A D gene is named only where the DNA matches it firmly. The size field is filled for only some rows; it gives once, few, many or a size class.

many	.	TRBV9	TRBJ2-3	TGTGCCAGCAGGGAGGAGGGACTGAGCACAGATACGCAGTATTTT	CASREEGLSTDTQYF
.	TRBD2	TRBV15	TRBJ2-5	TGTGCCACCAGCTTCGGGGGGGAGACCCAGTACTTC	CATSFGGETQYF
.	TRBD1	TRBV4-3	TRBJ1-4	TGCGCCAGCAGCCAATCCATTCCGGGACAGGGGGCATTTGAGGAAAAACTGTTTTTT	CASSQSIPGQGAFEEKLFF
.	TRBD1	TRBV6-6	TRBJ1-1	TGTGCCAGCAGCACACAGGGGGTCATTGAAGCTTTCTTT	CASSTQGVIEAFF
.	.	TRBV6-5	TRBJ2-7	TGTGCCAGGGACGAAGCCAGCAGCTCCCTGACAGGGACTTCCTACGAGCAGTACTTC	CARDEASSSLTGTSYEQYF
many	TRBD1	TRBV4-1	TRBJ1-6	TGCGCCACAAGGGGACAGGGTGGTGTTACGGATAATTCACCCCTCCACTTT	CATRGQGGVTDNSPLHF
.	.	TRBV6-6	TRBJ1-2	TGTGCCAGCAGCCCCAGGGAAGTGGACTATGGCTACACCTTC	CASSPREVDYGYTF
many	TRBD2	TRBV5-1	TRBJ2-1	TGCGCCAGCAGCATCACTAGCGGGGGTTACAATGAGCAGTTCTTC	CASSITSGGYNEQFF
.	.	TRBV5-1	TRBJ2-7	TGCGCCAGCAGCTTAGAGGGGGTCGGGGGCGAGCAGTACTTC	CASSLEGVGGEQYF
.	.	TRBV20-1	TRBJ1-6	TGCAGTGCTAGGCCGGGACTGAATAATTCACCCCTCCACTTT	CSARPGLNNSPLHF
.	.	TRBV5-6	TRBJ1-6	TGTGCCAGCAGCTTGCCGCATTCACCCCTCCACTTT	CASSLPHSPLHF
many	.	TRBV20-1	TRBJ2-7	TGCAGTGCTAGACCCTTTAGGGGTGCCTCCTACGAGCAGTACTTC	CSARPFRGASYEQYF
many	.	TRBV7-6	TRBJ2-3	TGTGCCAGCAGCTTAAGGCGGTGGGGCCCGATGGATACGCAGTATTTT	CASSLRRWGPMDTQYF
many	.	TRBV15	TRBJ2-7	TGTGCCACCAGCAGATTTTCCGGGACTCTTGGCTCCTACGAGCAGTACTTC	CATSRFSGTLGSYEQYF
.	.	TRBV4-3	TRBJ2-3	TGCGCCAGCAGCCAAGCGGGGGTCGGAGATACGCAGTATTTT	CASSQAGVGDTQYF
.	.	TRBV19	TRBJ2-5	TGTGCCAGTAGTATAGCCCGGGATTCGGGGGAGACCCAGTACTTC	CASSIARDSGETQYF
many	.	TRBV5-5	TRBJ2-7	TGTGCCAGCAGCTTGGCCGGGAGTGGGTTAGGCTACGAGCAGTACTTC	CASSLAGSGLGYEQYF
many	.	TRBV12-3/TRBV12-4	TRBJ2-2	TGTGCCAGCAGTTTTCGACTAGGCCCCGGGGAGCTGTTTTTT	CASSFRLGPGELFF
once	.	TRBV2	TRBJ2-7	TGCAGTGCTCAGGGGTGGTACGAGCAGTACTTC	CSAQGWYEQYF
many	TRBD1	TRBV6-4	TRBJ1-5	TGTGCCAGCAGTGACCTAGAGACAGGGACCAATCAGCCCCAGCATTTT	CASSDLETGTNQPQHF
.	TRBD1	TRBV7-2	TRBJ2-3	TGTGCCAGCAGCTCCCAGGGGGCTCATCTTCCAGATACGCAGTATTTT	CASSSQGAHLPDTQYF
.	TRBD2	TRBV20-1	TRBJ2-7	TGCAGCGTAGCCGGGGGGAAGGACGAGCAGTACTTC	CSVAGGKDEQYF
few	TRBD1	TRBV2	TRBJ1-5	TGTGCCAGCAGAGGGACAGAATATCAGCCCCAGCATTTT	CASRGTEYQPQHF
many	TRBD2	TRBV7-6	TRBJ2-1	TGTGCCAGCAGCTTCCGCGGGGGGCATGAGCAGTTCTTC	CASSFRGGHEQFF
.	.	TRBV7-3	TRBJ2-3	TGTGCCAGCAGTTTAAATCCTCCCACAGATACGCAGTATTTT	CASSLNPPTDTQYF
once	.	TRBV7-3	TRBJ1-1	TGTGCCAGCAGCCAAAGACGGGGCACGAACACTGAAGCTTTCTTT	CASSQRRGTNTEAFF
once	.	TRBV19	TRBJ1-5	TGTGCCAGTAGTATAGGGACAGCGCCCAATCAGCCCCAGCATTTT	CASSIGTAPNQPQHF
.	.	TRBV5-1	TRBJ2-3	TGCGCCAGCAGCGGGCAGGCGGATACGCAGTATTTT	CASSGQADTQYF
.	TRBD1	TRBV5-1	TRBJ2-7	TGCGCCAGCAGTCTTCGGACAGGGTCGGTCGAGCAGTACTTC	CASSLRTGSVEQYF
once	.	TRBV2	TRBJ1-5	TGTGCCAGCAGTTTAGATGGGCAGTTCAATCAGCCCCAGCATTTT	CASSLDGQFNQPQHF
.	.	TRBV6-1	TRBJ2-7	TGTGCCAGCAGTGAGTTACAGGACACCTACGAGCAGTACTTC	CASSELQDTYEQYF
.	TRBD2	TRBV29-1	TRBJ2-1	TGCAGCGAGGGGACTAGCGGGAGCTCTGAGCAGTTCTTC	CSEGTSGSSEQFF
.	.	TRBV20-1	TRBJ1-1	TGCAGTGCTAGAGTTAGAGGGGAGAGGGACACTGAAGCTTTCTTT	CSARVRGERDTEAFF
many	TRBD2	TRBV20-1	TRBJ2-5	TGCAGTGCTAGAACCGAAGGACTAGCGGTACAAGAGACCCAGTACTTC	CSARTEGLAVQETQYF
.	.	TRBV4-3	TRBJ1-4	TGCGCCAGCAGCCAAGATTCACAGGGCGGATCGGGGAGTAATGAAAAACTGTTTTTT	CASSQDSQGGSGSNEKLFF
.	TRBD1	TRBV5-1	TRBJ2-7	TGCGCCAGCAGCCATAACCCGGGACAGGTTTACGAGCAGTACTTC	CASSHNPGQVYEQYF
many	.	TRBV5-1	TRBJ2-5	TGCGCCAGCAGCTTGATGGCGGCGGGGGAGACCCAGTACTTC	CASSLMAAGETQYF
.	TRBD1	TRBV24-1	TRBJ2-5	TGTGCCACCAGTGATGCCGGTGGTTGGGGACAGGGGGCGGGGGAGACCCAGTACTTC	CATSDAGGWGQGAGETQYF
.	.	TRBV10-3	TRBJ1-6	TGTGCCAGCACCCAGTGGGGGGCTGGGTCACCCCTCCACTTT	CASTQWGAGSPLHF
.	.	TRBV14	TRBJ2-3	TGTGCCAGCAGCCCGGGCAAATACACAGATACGCAGTATTTT	CASSPGKYTDTQYF
many	.	TRBV13	TRBJ2-5	TGTGCCAGCAGCTTAAAGGAAAGGGTTAGCGGAAAAGAGACCCAGTACTTC	CASSLKERVSGKETQYF